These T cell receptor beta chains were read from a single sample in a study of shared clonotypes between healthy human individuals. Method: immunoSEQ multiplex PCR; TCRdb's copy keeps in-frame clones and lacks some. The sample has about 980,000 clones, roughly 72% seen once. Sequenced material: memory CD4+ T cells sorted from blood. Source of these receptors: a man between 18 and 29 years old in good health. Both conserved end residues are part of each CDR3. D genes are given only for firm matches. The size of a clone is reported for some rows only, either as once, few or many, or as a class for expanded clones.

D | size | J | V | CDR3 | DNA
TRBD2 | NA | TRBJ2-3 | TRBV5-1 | CASSWFSSGGTDTQYF | TGCGCCAGCAGCTGGTTTTCTAGCGGGGGCACAGATACGCAGTATTTT
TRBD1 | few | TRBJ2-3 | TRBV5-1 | CASSIRGQGTDTQYF | TGCGCCAGCAGCATCAGGGGGCAAGGCACAGATACGCAGTATTTT
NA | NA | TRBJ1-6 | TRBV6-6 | CASRSQGINDSPLHF | TGTGCCAGCAGATCACAGGGAATTAACGATTCACCCCTCCACTTT
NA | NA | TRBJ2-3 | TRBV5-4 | CASSLTAGAADTQYF | TGTGCCAGCAGCTTGACGGCAGGGGCGGCAGATACGCAGTATTTT
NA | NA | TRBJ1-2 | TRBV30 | CAWKNLSPPNYGYTF | TGTGCCTGGAAAAACCTCTCACCCCCAAACTATGGCTACACCTTC
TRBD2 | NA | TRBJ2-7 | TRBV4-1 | CASSQEAGDYEQYF | TGCGCCAGCAGCCAAGAAGCGGGGGACTACGAGCAGTACTTC
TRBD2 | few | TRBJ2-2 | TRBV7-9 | CASRPPGLAGETGELFF | TGTGCCAGCAGACCGCCGGGACTAGCGGGAGAAACCGGGGAGCTGTTTTTT
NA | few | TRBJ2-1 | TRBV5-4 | CASSRQSYNEQFF | TGTGCCAGCAGCCGTCAGTCATACAATGAGCAGTTCTTC
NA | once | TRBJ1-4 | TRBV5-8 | CASRSGIGITATNEKLFF | TGTGCCAGCAGATCCGGGATCGGGATTACTGCAACTAATGAAAAACTGTTTTTT
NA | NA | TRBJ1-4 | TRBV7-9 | CASSLGTNEKLFF | TGTGCCAGCAGCTTGGGAACTAATGAAAAACTGTTTTTT
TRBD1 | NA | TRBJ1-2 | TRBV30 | CAWSRDRSNYGYTF | TGTGCCTGGAGTAGGGACAGGAGTAACTATGGCTACACCTTC
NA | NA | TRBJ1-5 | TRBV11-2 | CASATQAHQPQHF | TGTGCCAGCGCAACTCAAGCGCACCAGCCCCAGCATTTT
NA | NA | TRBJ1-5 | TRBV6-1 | CASIFVEGNQPQHF | TGTGCCAGCATATTCGTGGAGGGCAATCAGCCCCAGCATTTT
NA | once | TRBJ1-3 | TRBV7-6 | CASSPDGARGNTIYF | TGTGCCAGCAGTCCTGACGGGGCTAGAGGAAACACCATATATTTT
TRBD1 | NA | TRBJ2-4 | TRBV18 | CASSPPGQGSKNIQYF | TGTGCCAGCTCACCACCGGGACAGGGGAGCAAAAACATTCAGTACTTC
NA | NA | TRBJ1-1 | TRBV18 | CASSPQGMNTEAFF | TGTGCCAGCTCACCGCAAGGGATGAACACTGAAGCTTTCTTT
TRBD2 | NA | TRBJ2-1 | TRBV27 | CASSPPAAGAYNEQFF | TGTGCCAGCAGTCCACCAGCAGCGGGAGCTTACAATGAGCAGTTCTTC
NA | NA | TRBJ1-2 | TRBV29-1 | CSVGDNSNYGYTF | TGCAGCGTTGGGGACAACTCTAACTATGGCTACACCTTC
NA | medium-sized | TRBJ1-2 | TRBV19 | CASSILGYDGYTF | TGTGCCAGTAGTATTTTGGGCTACGACGGCTACACCTTC
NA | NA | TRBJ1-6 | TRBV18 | CASSLENSPLHF | TGTGCCAGCTCACTGGAAAATTCACCCCTCCACTTT
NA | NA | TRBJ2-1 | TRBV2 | CASSEGQVNEQFF | TGTGCCAGCAGTGAGGGCCAAGTGAATGAGCAGTTCTTC
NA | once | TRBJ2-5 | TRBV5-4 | CASSVGGLQETQYF | TGTGCCAGCAGCGTTGGTGGCCTACAAGAGACCCAGTACTTC
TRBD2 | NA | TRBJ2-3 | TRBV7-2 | CASSLGGLVRADTQYF | TGTGCCAGCAGCTTAGGGGGACTAGTACGCGCAGATACGCAGTATTTT